A selection of T cell receptor beta chains follows, all from one sample in a study of long-term antiretroviral therapy in people with HIV. TCRdb keeps only in-frame clones here, not all; method: immunoSEQ multiplex PCR. The sample shows some 22,000 clones, roughly four fifths of them seen only once. Sequenced material: unsorted PBMCs, taken 0.4 years after starting antiretroviral therapy. The receptors come from a man aged 45 to 65 with HIV. Both conserved end residues are part of each CDR3. Clone size is not always given. Where it is, it says once, few, many or a class for expanded clones.

J: TRBJ2-1; V: TRBV29-1; size: NA; CDR3: CSVSGTPSGTFYNEQFF
J: TRBJ1-1; V: TRBV18; size: NA; CDR3: CASSPLGTEAFF
J: TRBJ2-7; V: TRBV11-3; size: NA; CDR3: CASASDSEGEQYF
J: TRBJ2-7; V: TRBV9; size: NA; CDR3: CASSPRPSPNYEQYF
J: TRBJ2-3; V: TRBV9; size: once; CDR3: CASSVGRQGGTDTQYF
J: TRBJ1-1; V: TRBV10-3; size: NA; CDR3: CAISESGERTGRTEAFF
J: TRBJ2-1; V: TRBV28; size: NA; CDR3: CASSSGGPPGDEQFF
J: TRBJ1-5; V: TRBV2; size: NA; CDR3: CASSPRQGNQPQHF
J: TRBJ2-7; V: TRBV30; size: NA; CDR3: CAWSADSYYEQYF
J: TRBJ2-3; V: TRBV11-2; size: NA; CDR3: CASSLGASTTDTQYF
J: TRBJ2-3; V: TRBV7-9; size: NA; CDR3: CASSWVSDTQYF
J: TRBJ2-3; V: TRBV11-3; size: NA; CDR3: CASSLGADTQYF
J: TRBJ2-7; V: TRBV7-8; size: few; CDR3: CASSLVGEPSYEQYF
J: TRBJ2-7; V: TRBV7-6; size: NA; CDR3: CASSAQRGLNEQYF
J: TRBJ1-3; V: TRBV18; size: NA; CDR3: CASSPTRGSGNTIYF
J: TRBJ1-5; V: TRBV28; size: NA; CDR3: CASQWPGGSSNQPQHF
J: TRBJ2-1; V: TRBV2; size: NA; CDR3: CASSFRDRGFF
J: TRBJ2-7; V: TRBV5-1; size: NA; CDR3: CASSHSGTGSYEQYF
J: TRBJ1-1; V: TRBV30; size: NA; CDR3: CAWSVGVGDAEAFF
J: TRBJ2-7; V: TRBV7-2; size: NA; CDR3: CASTPGSTGGSYEQYF
J: TRBJ1-1; V: TRBV10-1; size: NA; CDR3: CASISSGGEAFF
J: TRBJ1-5; V: TRBV6-1; size: once; CDR3: CASSEALWQYSNQPQHF
J: TRBJ2-4; V: TRBV28; size: NA; CDR3: CASSLGSLGLAKNIQYF
J: TRBJ1-1; V: TRBV28; size: NA; CDR3: CASSSSRGTGLNTEAFF
J: TRBJ2-7; V: TRBV6-1; size: NA; CDR3: CASIIYSTGTYEQYF
J: TRBJ1-1; V: TRBV13; size: NA; CDR3: CASSLGRGNTEAFF
J: TRBJ2-3; V: TRBV11-2; size: NA; CDR3: CASSFPPSGSTDTQYF
J: TRBJ1-2; V: TRBV5-1; size: NA; CDR3: CASSFRAPYGYTF
J: TRBJ2-1; V: TRBV4-3; size: NA; CDR3: CASSQDPPRTSGAYNEQFF
J: TRBJ2-5; V: TRBV28; size: NA; CDR3: CASSLPGARPETQYF
J: TRBJ2-5; V: TRBV7-2; size: NA; CDR3: CASSWDGLAGTQYF
J: TRBJ2-7; V: TRBV19; size: NA; CDR3: CASSRDRNSYEQYF
J: TRBJ1-2; V: TRBV5-4; size: few; CDR3: CASSLVPSTGYGYTF
J: TRBJ2-7; V: TRBV30; size: NA; CDR3: CAWRSGQPPYEQYF
J: TRBJ2-2; V: TRBV28; size: NA; CDR3: CASSLWGAGELFF
J: TRBJ1-1; V: TRBV11-2; size: NA; CDR3: CASSLGGRRANTEAFF
J: TRBJ1-1; V: TRBV2; size: NA; CDR3: CASNQGMNTEAFF
J: TRBJ1-2; V: TRBV5-6; size: NA; CDR3: CASSIDRGGGRGGYTF
J: TRBJ1-1; V: TRBV7-8; size: NA; CDR3: CASSPSGVGRFTEAFF
J: TRBJ1-1; V: TRBV6-6; size: NA; CDR3: CASSSGQGVGRAFF
J: TRBJ1-2; V: TRBV9; size: NA; CDR3: CASSVRRQGSDGYTF
J: TRBJ1-3; V: TRBV19; size: once; CDR3: CASSPRTQSSGNTIYF
J: TRBJ2-7; V: TRBV7-2; size: NA; CDR3: CASSLVSGEVAEQYF
J: TRBJ1-1; V: TRBV14; size: NA; CDR3: CASSLRVHTEAFF
J: TRBJ1-3; V: TRBV4-1; size: NA; CDR3: CASSQTPRADQNTIYF